Shown below are 11 T cell receptor beta chains from a single sample sequenced in a study of cytomegalovirus exposure and HLA in healthy donors. PCR involved 60 Vbeta and 13 Jbeta primers. TCRdb's copy holds only in-frame clones and misses some; the assay was immunoSEQ multiplex PCR. Among over 140,000 clones listed, more than 75% were seen once. The sequenced sample consisted of PBMCs. These TCRs come from a man aged 50 to 59 in good health and CMV-seronegative.

The CDR3 loop reads CASSPTTGGYEQYF. In nucleotides, the CDR3 is TGTGCCAGCAGTCCTACCACGGGAGGCTACGAGCAGTACTTC. This chain uses TRBV2 with TRBJ2-7; 7 bases are shared with TRBD2. With V trimmed by 5 bases and J by 3 bases, 7 bases remained unmatched. The CDR3 consists of 14 residues. CDR1 and CDR2 (germline): SNHLY, FYNNEI.

This clone was detected only a few times. This chain connects TRBV15 to TRBJ1-6; 9 nucleotides align to TRBD1. The CDR3 runs 19 residues. Germline V gene data show CDR1 as LNHNV and CDR2 as YYDKDF (reference sequence). V lost 5 bases, J lost 0 bases, and 11 bases stayed unmatched. CDR3 bases: TGTGCCACCAGCGGCGAACGGGACAGGGATAGCTCCTATAATTCACCCCTCCACTTT. This codes for CATSGERDRDSSYNSPLHF.

The chain combines TRBV18 with TRBJ2-7; TRBD2 agrees at 11 bases. The CDR3 sequence is 14 residues long. V shed 8 bases, J shed 5 bases, and the junction held 8 bases outside the gene matches. Germline V CDR1 and CDR2: KGHSH, LQKENI. CDR3 region: CASASSGRRDEQYF. The CDR3 coding sequence is TGTGCCAGCGCCTCTAGCGGGAGGAGGGACGAGCAGTACTTC.

V gene TRBV6-5 combines with J gene TRBJ2-7; TRBD1 aligns across 9 bases. The CDR3 runs to 15 residues. Germline assignment: CDR1 MNHEY and CDR2 SVGAGI. The V segment lost 4 bases and the J segment 1 base; nucleotides outside the gene matches: 5. The DNA of the CDR3 is TGTGCCAGCAGTTTCCGGGACAGGGTTTCCTACGAGCAGTACTTC. This sequence encodes CASSFRDRVSYEQYF.

This chain links TRBV5-1 with TRBJ1-1; a possible D gene is TRBD1 (5 bases). Germline V gene lookup returns CDR1 SGHRS and CDR2 YFSETQ. Trimming took 3 bases from V and 0 from J, leaving 12 bases between them. The CDR3 extends over 15 amino acids. Written as DNA, the CDR3 is TGCGCCAGCAGCTCGGGAGGGACGGTGAACACTGAAGCTTTCTTT. Residues: CASSSGGTVNTEAFF.

The chain recombines TRBV6-6 with TRBJ2-5; maybe TRBD2 (7 bases). The ends were cut back, 6 bases at V and 4 bases at J, with 15 bases in the middle. The CDR3 spans 14 residues. CDR1 is MNHNY, CDR2 SVGAGI, per germline (reference sequence). The CDR3 protein is CASRRGGGGETQYF. The CDR3 nucleotides read TGTGCCAGCAGGAGGGGAGGGGGTGGAGAGACCCAGTACTTC.

V gene TRBV5-6 combines with J gene TRBJ2-7; 7 bases line up with TRBD2. The CDR3 runs 17 residues. Trimming cost V 1 base and J 4 bases; bases outside gene matches: 14. Germline V gives CDR1 SGHDT, CDR2 YYEEEE. The CDR3, as DNA: TGTGCCAGCAGCTTGTTCCAGGGACTATCGGGCCTTTACGAGCAGTACTTC. This sequence encodes CASSLFQGLSGLYEQYF.

This clone has just a few counts. The V call is TRBV2, the J call TRBJ2-7, with 13 bases matching TRBD2. The CDR3 has 15 amino acids. The V gene's germline CDR1 is SNHLY and CDR2 FYNNEI. With V trimmed by 5 bases and J by 1 base, 2 bases remained unmatched. The CDR3 protein is CASSQGLAGSYEQYF. In nucleotides, the CDR3 is TGTGCCAGCAGTCAGGGACTAGCGGGGTCCTACGAGCAGTACTTC. Drawing the rest from reference TRBV2 and TRBJ2-7, the complete variable domain is EPEVTQTPSHQVTQMGQEVILRCVPISNHLYFYWYRQILGQKVEFLVSFYNNEISEKSEIFDDQFSVERPDGSNFTLKIRSTKLEDSAMYFCASSQGLAGSYEQYFGPGTRLTVT.

The V and J genes are TRBV5-6 and TRBJ1-2, with D perhaps matching TRBD1 (5 bases). Trimming removed 2 bases at V and 3 bases at J, with 8 bases between. The germline V gene encodes CDR1 SGHDT and CDR2 YYEEEE. The CDR3 is 13 amino acids. The CDR3 sequence is CASSLSGYYGYTF. In DNA, the CDR3 is TGTGCCAGCAGCTTATCAGGGTACTATGGCTACACCTTC.

In this sample, this clone turned up once. V is TRBV4-1 and J is TRBJ2-7; maybe TRBD2 (7 bases). V lost 0 bases, J lost 7 bases, and 16 bases lay in between. The V gene's germline CDR1 is MGHRA and CDR2 YSYEKL. This CDR3 has 15 amino acids. CDR3 residues: CASSQESGGAWEQYF. The CDR3 coding sequence is TGCGCCAGCAGCCAAGAATCTGGGGGGGCATGGGAGCAGTACTTC.

The chain combines TRBV19 with TRBJ1-5; TRBD1 is a possible D gene (5 bases). CDR3 length equals 15 residues. Trimming shortened V by 4 bases and J by 3 bases, and 13 bases separated the two germline ends. Germline V gives CDR1 LNHDA, CDR2 SQIVND (reference sequence). The CDR3, as DNA: TGTGCCAGTAGTAAGCCCCCAGGGAACAATCAGCCCCAGCATTTT. Amino acid sequence: CASSKPPGNNQPQHF.